A selection of T cell receptor beta chains follows, all from one sample in a study of PD-1 blockade in mismatch repair-deficient tumors. Sequencing used immunoSEQ multiplex PCR; TCRdb keeps in-frame clones, though not all of them. The data contain 30,000 to 45,000 clones, more than 75% of them singletons. Sequencing used peripheral blood, obtained approximately 78 weeks after starting pembrolizumab. The receptors here all came from an adult with mismatch repair-deficient cancer. Both conserved end residues are part of each CDR3. The order of the fields is J gene, V gene, D gene, clone size, CDR3 DNA, CDR3 protein. The D gene is left open where the match is weak. Rows give clone size only sometimes, using once, few, many, or a class for an expanded clone.

j_call: TRBJ2-7
v_call: TRBV6-1
d_call: NA
clone_size: NA
cdr3_nt: TGTGCCAGCAGTGGGCGGGGAAGGTCCTACGAGCAGTACTTC
cdr3_aa: CASSGRGRSYEQYF

j_call: TRBJ2-2
v_call: TRBV7-3
d_call: TRBD2
clone_size: NA
cdr3_nt: TGTGCCAGCAGCCCCGGACTAGGCGGAACCGGGGAGCTGTTTTTT
cdr3_aa: CASSPGLGGTGELFF

j_call: TRBJ2-1
v_call: TRBV14
d_call: NA
clone_size: NA
cdr3_nt: TGTGCCAGCAGCCAAAGGGAGAACTCCTACAATGAGCAGTTCTTC
cdr3_aa: CASSQRENSYNEQFF

j_call: TRBJ2-2
v_call: TRBV2
d_call: NA
clone_size: few
cdr3_nt: TGTGCCAGCAGTGCCCGCAATCCTTCTACCGGGGAGCTGTTTTTT
cdr3_aa: CASSARNPSTGELFF

j_call: TRBJ2-2
v_call: TRBV7-3
d_call: NA
clone_size: NA
cdr3_nt: TGTGCCAGCAGCTTGCGGAGGATAAACACCGGGGAGCTGTTTTTT
cdr3_aa: CASSLRRINTGELFF

j_call: TRBJ1-1
v_call: TRBV2
d_call: NA
clone_size: NA
cdr3_nt: TGTGCCAGCAGCTTAGGGACTCTTGCTGAAGCTTTCTTT
cdr3_aa: CASSLGTLAEAFF

j_call: TRBJ2-7
v_call: TRBV6-1
d_call: NA
clone_size: NA
cdr3_nt: TGTGCCAGCAGACAAAGACTAGACAACTACGAGCAGTACTTC
cdr3_aa: CASRQRLDNYEQYF

j_call: TRBJ2-5
v_call: TRBV19
d_call: TRBD2
clone_size: NA
cdr3_nt: TGTGCCAGTAGTAAGTCTAGCGGGAGAGAGACCCAGTACTTC
cdr3_aa: CASSKSSGRETQYF

j_call: TRBJ2-1
v_call: TRBV19
d_call: NA
clone_size: NA
cdr3_nt: TGTGCCAGTAGTATGGGGGAACACCGGAGCTCCTACAATGAGCAGTTCTTC
cdr3_aa: CASSMGEHRSSYNEQFF

j_call: TRBJ2-1
v_call: TRBV27
d_call: TRBD2
clone_size: NA
cdr3_nt: TGTGCCGTTGGGACTAGCGGCCTCTACAATGAGCAGTTCTTC
cdr3_aa: CAVGTSGLYNEQFF

j_call: TRBJ2-1
v_call: TRBV30
d_call: TRBD2
clone_size: once
cdr3_nt: TGTGCCTGGAGTGTATTTAGCGGGAGTTCATACAATGAGCAGTTCTTC
cdr3_aa: CAWSVFSGSSYNEQFF

j_call: TRBJ2-7
v_call: TRBV11-3
d_call: TRBD2
clone_size: few
cdr3_nt: TGTGCCAGCAGCGTACTAGCGGGATTGAGGTCCCAGCAGTACTTC
cdr3_aa: CASSVLAGLRSQQYF

j_call: TRBJ2-7
v_call: TRBV11-2
d_call: TRBD2
clone_size: NA
cdr3_nt: TGTGCCAGCCAGGGGCTAGCGGGTACCTACGAGCAGTACTTC
cdr3_aa: CASQGLAGTYEQYF

j_call: TRBJ1-5
v_call: TRBV18
d_call: TRBD1
clone_size: NA
cdr3_nt: TGTGCCAGCTCAGGGGACAGGGATCAGCCCCAGCATTTT
cdr3_aa: CASSGDRDQPQHF

j_call: TRBJ2-7
v_call: TRBV28
d_call: NA
clone_size: once
cdr3_nt: TGTGCCACCACCAGGGGAATCTCTTCTTACGAGCAGTACTTC
cdr3_aa: CATTRGISSYEQYF

j_call: TRBJ1-1
v_call: TRBV29-1
d_call: NA
clone_size: NA
cdr3_nt: TGCAGCGTGAGGGGGTACACTGAAGCTTTCTTT
cdr3_aa: CSVRGYTEAFF

j_call: TRBJ2-1
v_call: TRBV19
d_call: NA
clone_size: NA
cdr3_nt: TGTGCCAGTAGTATGGAAGACCACACCAACAATGAGCAGTTCTTC
cdr3_aa: CASSMEDHTNNEQFF

j_call: TRBJ2-7
v_call: TRBV7-8
d_call: NA
clone_size: once
cdr3_nt: TGTGCCAGCAGCTTAGGGGCCACTGGGAATTCTTATTGGTCCTACGAGCAGTACTTC
cdr3_aa: CASSLGATGNSYWSYEQYF

j_call: TRBJ2-3
v_call: TRBV11-2
d_call: NA
clone_size: NA
cdr3_nt: TGTGCCAGCAGCTTAGAAGAGTTTAGGATGCAGTATTTT
cdr3_aa: CASSLEEFRMQYF

j_call: TRBJ2-1
v_call: TRBV7-3
d_call: TRBD2
clone_size: NA
cdr3_nt: TGTGCCAGCAGCTCGACTAGCGGGTCCTTTAGCAATGAGCAGTTCTTC
cdr3_aa: CASSSTSGSFSNEQFF

j_call: TRBJ2-5
v_call: TRBV2
d_call: TRBD1
clone_size: NA
cdr3_nt: TGTGCCAGCAGGAAGACAGGGGGCCAAGAGACCCAGTACTTC
cdr3_aa: CASRKTGGQETQYF

j_call: TRBJ2-4
v_call: TRBV28
d_call: NA
clone_size: NA
cdr3_nt: TGTGCCAGCAGCCCTGACCCTGGAAACATTCAGTACTTC
cdr3_aa: CASSPDPGNIQYF

j_call: TRBJ2-1
v_call: TRBV5-4
d_call: TRBD2
clone_size: NA
cdr3_nt: TGTGCCAGCAGCTCAGCTAGCGGGAGGGGATTGAGGGGTGAGCAGTTCTTC
cdr3_aa: CASSSASGRGLRGEQFF

j_call: TRBJ1-1
v_call: TRBV27
d_call: TRBD1
clone_size: once
cdr3_nt: TGTGCCAGCAGCACAGGGGGGGGTACTGAAGCTTTCTTT
cdr3_aa: CASSTGGGTEAFF

j_call: TRBJ2-2
v_call: TRBV7-2
d_call: TRBD2
clone_size: once
cdr3_nt: TGTGCCAGCAGCTCCCCGGGACTAGCGGGGACCTCCGGGGAGCTGTTTTTT
cdr3_aa: CASSSPGLAGTSGELFF

j_call: TRBJ1-1
v_call: TRBV2
d_call: NA
clone_size: once
cdr3_nt: TGTGCCAGCAGTGCTCGCGCCGTCAACACTGAAGCTTTCTTT
cdr3_aa: CASSARAVNTEAFF